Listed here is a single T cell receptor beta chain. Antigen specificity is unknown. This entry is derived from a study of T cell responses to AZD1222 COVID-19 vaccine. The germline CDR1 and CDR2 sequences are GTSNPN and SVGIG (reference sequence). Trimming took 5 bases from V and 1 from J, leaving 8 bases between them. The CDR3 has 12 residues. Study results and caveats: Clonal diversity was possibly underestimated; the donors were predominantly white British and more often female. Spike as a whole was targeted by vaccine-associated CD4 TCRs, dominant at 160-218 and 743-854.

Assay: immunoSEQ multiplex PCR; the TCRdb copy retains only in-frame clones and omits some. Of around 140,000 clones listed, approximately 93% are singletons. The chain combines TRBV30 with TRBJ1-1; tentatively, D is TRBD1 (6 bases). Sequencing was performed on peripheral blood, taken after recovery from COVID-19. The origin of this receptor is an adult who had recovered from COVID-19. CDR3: CAWQDRNTEAFF. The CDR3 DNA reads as TGTGCCTGGCAGGACAGGAACACTGAAGCTTTCTTT.